Sequencing of this T cell receptor beta chain was carried out in a study of response to subunit inactivated influenza vaccine. The ends were cut back, 3 bases at V and 2 bases at J, with 6 bases in the middle. CDR1 LGHNA and CDR2 YSLEER come from the germline V gene. The CDR3 spans 13 residues. There are a few counts of this clonotype. TCRdb re-analysed the RT-PCR reads in MiXCR, keeping a single row per CDR3 protein. The sample holds 500,000 to 550,000 distinct CDR3 sequences, around a quarter seen once. These same records also appear under a second study, on T cells expressing NK-cell markers. This second study says: The cDNA for TCR beta came from 5'RACE template switching with UMIs. Repertoire data for TCR beta were derived from sorted T cells (CD3+CD56+NKG2C+, CD3+CD56+NKG2C- and CD3+CD56-NKG2C+). Dominant NKG2C+ clonotypes were found to form roughly 1.0-7.0% of CD8+ T cells in six donors.

The input for sequencing was CD4+ T cells sorted from PBMCs, taken approximately 12 days after vaccination. The TCR originated in a man between 50 and 59 years old who received an inactivated influenza vaccine. This chain links TRBV4-3 with TRBJ2-3; no reliable D call. The CDR3 region is CASSQKYTDTQYF. The CDR3 DNA reads TGCGCCAGCAGCCAGAAGTACACAGATACGCAGTATTTT.